This entry is about one T cell receptor (beta chain). Its antigen is unidentified. The data were taken from a study of cytotoxic CD8 clonotypes in ibrutinib-treated CLL. Study details: Response sampling occurred after a median roughly 11 months of treatment (range 6 to 36). Whole-study findings and limits: Elevated clonality accompanied ibrutinib response, with a return toward baseline values at progression. Clonotypes that were public were uncommon, and they contracted or stayed stable on treatment. Exceeding age-matched healthy donors, baseline clonality also tracked the counts of circulating CD8+ T cells.

Germline CDR1 reads SQVTM; CDR2 reads ANQGSEA. The CDR3 covers 14 residues. Trimming removed 7 bases from V and 1 base from J, with 13 bases in between. The assay was immunoSEQ multiplex PCR, and TCRdb's table has in-frame clones only and misses some. The sample lists some 23,000 clones, approximately 71% seen once, with about 53% in the top ten. Sequenced here: PBMCs, sampled at disease progression, from a patient treated with ibrutinib. The chain employs TRBV29-1 and TRBJ2-2; no firm D call. The receptor was derived from a human donor with chronic lymphocytic leukemia. CDR3 in DNA: TGCAGCGCGTTAGGTAGGGAGAACACCGGGGAGCTGTTTTTT. Translating it yields CSALGRENTGELFF.